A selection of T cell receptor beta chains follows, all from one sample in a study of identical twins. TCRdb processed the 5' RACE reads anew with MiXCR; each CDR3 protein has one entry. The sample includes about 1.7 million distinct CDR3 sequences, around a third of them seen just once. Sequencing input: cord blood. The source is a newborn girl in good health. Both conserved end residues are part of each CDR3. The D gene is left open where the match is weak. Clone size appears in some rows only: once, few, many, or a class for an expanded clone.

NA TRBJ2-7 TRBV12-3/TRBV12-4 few CASSLIRAGEQYF TGTGCCAGCAGTTTAATCAGAGCCGGGGAGCAGTACTTC
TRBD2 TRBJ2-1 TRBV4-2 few CASSQDRAGGSSYNEQFF TGTGCCAGCAGCCAAGATCGGGCGGGAGGGAGCTCCTACAATGAGCAGTTCTTC
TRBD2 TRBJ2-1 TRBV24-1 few CATSDPRTSSYNEQFF TGTGCCACCAGTGATCCCCGGACTAGCTCCTACAATGAGCAGTTCTTC
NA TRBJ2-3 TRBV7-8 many CASSSTVADTQYF TGTGCCAGCAGCTCTACGGTTGCAGATACGCAGTATTTT
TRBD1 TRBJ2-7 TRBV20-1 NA CSARDRGPYEQYF TGCAGTGCTAGGGACAGGGGGCCCTACGAGCAGTACTTC
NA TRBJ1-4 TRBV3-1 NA CAGSQETNEKLFF TGTGCCGGCAGCCAAGAGACTAATGAAAAACTGTTTTTT
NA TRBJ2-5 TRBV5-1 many CASNNAVQETQYF TGCGCCAGCAATAACGCGGTCCAAGAGACCCAGTACTTC
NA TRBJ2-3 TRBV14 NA CASSQEWVGVSADTQYF TGTGCCAGCAGCCAAGAATGGGTCGGGGTAAGCGCAGATACGCAGTATTTT
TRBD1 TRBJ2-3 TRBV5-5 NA CASSLVADRGADTQYF TGTGCCAGCAGCTTGGTAGCGGACAGGGGTGCAGATACGCAGTATTTT
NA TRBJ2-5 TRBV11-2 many CASSLYRQGQETQYF TGTGCCAGCAGCTTGTACCGTCAGGGTCAAGAGACCCAGTACTTC
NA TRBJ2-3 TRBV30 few CAWSNLDGAGADTQYF TGTGCCTGGAGTAATCTGGACGGCGCGGGCGCAGATACGCAGTATTTT
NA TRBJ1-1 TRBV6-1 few CASTRGEGTEAFF TGTGCCAGCACCCGCGGGGAGGGCACTGAAGCTTTCTTT
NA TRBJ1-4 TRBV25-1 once CASSDPGTLNEKLFF TGTGCCAGCAGTGACCCCGGGACACTAAATGAAAAACTGTTTTTT